Listed below are T cell receptor beta chains from one sample, sequenced in a study of OX40 agonist ivuxolimab in advanced cancers. The protocol was immunoSEQ multiplex PCR, while the TCRdb copy is restricted to in-frame clones and leaves out a portion. The sample lists about 45,000 clones, roughly 80% seen once, with about 15% in the top ten. The material sequenced was CD4+ or CD8+ T cells sorted from blood, taken in a trial of the OX40 agonist ivuxolimab. These receptors came from an adult with an advanced solid tumor such as melanoma, head and neck, liver or kidney cancer. CDR3s leave out the opening cysteine and the closing phenylalanine or tryptophan.

v_call cdr3_aa
TRBV7-9 ASRGGGQAKNIQY
TRBV21-1 ASSKAPIWKRGDADTQY
TRBV28 ASSFIGSYEQY
TRBV5-8 ASRPGHYEQY
TRBV30 AFEKLGETQY
TRBV6-1 ASSTGQGPNYGYT
TRBV27 AIGSGVTDTQY
TRBV16 ASRRQGQGAYEPQH
TRBV19 ASSWASGGLTDTQY
TRBV27 ASSYALENSPLH
TRBV14 ASSQWPGQVMDEQY
TRBV4-1 ASSQVSGTVLLNSGNTIY
TRBV28 ASSYLHGMERAYAHLGEQY
TRBV28 ASSLGTSGSWDEQY
TRBV29-1 SVRGGAVSSYEQY
TRBV11-3 ASSFGSRYEQY
TRBV11-2 ASSLEGGSEKLF
TRBV6-5 ASSPRTGEWDTQY
TRBV4-1 ASSVSGRAMTDTQY
TRBV30 AWSPRGEAF
TRBV7-2 ASSLGWGLAQEQY
TRBV19 ASDPGLANNEQF
TRBV27 ASSLGQRGSPLH
TRBV4-1 ASSPNAGGAISGEQY
TRBV9 ASGLAGGSEQF
TRBV7-9 ASKRGQANTGELF
TRBV15 ATSRVGLAGGAYEQY
TRBV19 ASSTGLGYEQY
TRBV5-4 ASSWTPGTEAF
TRBV7-8 ASSLAGRDNQPQH
TRBV13 ASSPTGRETQY
TRBV5-6 ASSLGQRQETQY
TRBV6-5 ASSYGSFSSTDTQY
TRBV4-2 ASSQDGDSEKLF
TRBV30 AWRTGNYGYT
TRBV7-9 ASSLSSTGDYGYT
TRBV11-3 ASSPSLSRSYNEQF
TRBV27 ASSLIGEETQY